This paragraph covers one T cell receptor (beta chain) sequence. The data are from a study of blood T cell repertoires in COVID-19. The CDR3 is 16 amino acids. Germline trimming cut 2 bases from V and 1 base from J; bases unmatched to any gene: 6. Germline loops: CDR1 ENHRY, CDR2 SYGVKD. Assay: immunoSEQ multiplex PCR; the TCRdb copy retains only in-frame clones and omits some. The data show roughly 290,000 clones, 85% to 90% seen once. The sequence was collected from a man in his thirties or forties with acute or convalescent COVID-19. The sample consisted of peripheral blood. The gene calls are TRBV10-3 and TRBJ2-5; TRBD2 matches 8 bases. The CDR3 sequence is CAISEKRGLSQETQYF. The CDR3 bases are TGTGCCATCAGTGAGAAGCGGGGGCTCTCCCAAGAGACCCAGTACTTC.